This TCR beta chain was captured by sequencing in a study of cytomegalovirus exposure and HLA in healthy donors. Amplification used 60 Vbeta primers and 13 Jbeta primers. In the original workflow: Unique TCR beta chains totaled around 86 million in a later count, with approximately 10 million of them shared. Sequenced by immunoSEQ multiplex PCR; TCRdb stores in-frame clones only, minus some. V, J and clone size derive from that table, while D and trimming were established from the DNA sequence. The sample lists fewer than 130,000 clones, approximately 82% occurring once. There are a few counts of this clone. Its target is unknown. Distinct nucleotide sequences in the sample also encode this CDR3. Overall study findings and caveats: There were some public TCRs occurring in many donors, but most TCR sequences were rare. Among donors in an Asian-associated ancestry cluster, a later analysis reportedly found fewer N-insertions than the roughly 700-donor mean.

From germline, CDR1 is GTSNPN and CDR2 SVGIG (reference sequence). Between the trimmed V and J ends, which lost 2 bases and 0 bases, there was a span of 2 bases. The CDR3 length is 11 residues. Sequences were obtained from PBMCs. The TCR sequence derives from a man aged 25-45 years in good health and CMV-seropositive. The chain uses TRBV30 and TRBJ2-7; D gene unclear. This chain's CDR3 is CAWSLSYEQYF. The CDR3 nucleotides read TGTGCCTGGAGTCTCTCCTACGAGCAGTACTTC.